This T cell receptor (beta chain) stems from a study of response to subunit inactivated influenza vaccine. General study findings and limits: A suggestion made by the authors is that each seasonal influenza vaccination recruits few new T cells.

V lost 3 bases and J 4 bases, leaving 13 bases between the germline ends. CDR3 length: 14 residues. CDR1 is SGHRS and CDR2 is YFSETQ in the germline V gene. TCRdb called the RT-PCR reads again in MiXCR, with one record for every CDR3 protein. The sample includes just under 250,000 distinct CDR3 sequences, 12% seen only once; the top ten take about 8%. Points on this clonotype: What it recognizes is unknown.

V gene TRBV5-1 combines with J gene TRBJ2-5; TRBD1 might be the D (5 bases). The material was non-naive T cells sorted from PBMCs, obtained roughly 15 days before vaccination. The origin of this receptor is a man aged 50-59 years who received an inactivated influenza vaccine. Written as DNA, the CDR3 is TGCGCCAGCAGCTCCCCAGGGCAGCGAGAGACCCAGTACTTC. Encoded protein: CASSSPGQRETQYF. Full variable domain (rest looked up from reference TRBV5-1 and TRBJ2-5): KAGVTQTPRYLIKTRGQQVTLSCSPISGHRSVSWYQQTPGQGLQFLFEYFSETQRNKGNFPGRFSGRQFSNSRSEMNVSTLELGDSALYLCASSSPGQRETQYFGPGTRLLVL.